Listed below are T cell receptor beta chains from one sample, sequenced in a study of blood T cell repertoires in COVID-19. Profiling relied on immunoSEQ multiplex PCR, and the TCRdb table lists in-frame clones only, not all of them. The table has tens of thousands of clones, around 80% seen once. Sequencing used peripheral blood. The receptors here all came from a human donor in a cohort sampled during active COVID-19. Both conserved end residues are part of each CDR3. A D gene is named only where the DNA matches it firmly. Rows give clone size only sometimes, using once, few, many, or a class for an expanded clone.

J gene: TRBJ2-7
D gene: NA
clone size: NA
V gene: TRBV29-1
CDR3 DNA: TGCAGCGTTGTAGGACAGACAGGCTACGAGCAGTACTTC
CDR3 protein: CSVVGQTGYEQYF

J gene: TRBJ2-7
D gene: NA
clone size: once
V gene: TRBV6-5
CDR3 DNA: TGTGCCAGCAGTTACCCCCAGGAGGGGATCTCCTACGAGCAGTACTTC
CDR3 protein: CASSYPQEGISYEQYF

J gene: TRBJ2-7
D gene: TRBD1
clone size: once
V gene: TRBV7-2
CDR3 DNA: TGTGCCAGCAGCAACCCCGGGACAGATCCCTACGAGCAGTACTTC
CDR3 protein: CASSNPGTDPYEQYF

J gene: TRBJ1-1
D gene: NA
clone size: NA
V gene: TRBV9
CDR3 DNA: TGTGCCAGCAGCGTAGGGGCAGGCCTCATGAACACTGAAGCTTTCTTT
CDR3 protein: CASSVGAGLMNTEAFF

J gene: TRBJ2-2
D gene: TRBD2
clone size: few
V gene: TRBV7-2
CDR3 DNA: TGTGCCAGCAGCCGCACTAGCGGGAGAGGCACCGGGGAGCTGTTTTTT
CDR3 protein: CASSRTSGRGTGELFF

J gene: TRBJ1-6
D gene: TRBD1
clone size: NA
V gene: TRBV19
CDR3 DNA: TGTGCCAGTAGTGAGGGGGCGGTAATTTCACCCCTCCACTTT
CDR3 protein: CASSEGAVISPLHF

J gene: TRBJ2-5
D gene: NA
clone size: NA
V gene: TRBV7-2
CDR3 DNA: TGTGCCAGCAGCACAGGGTCCCTAAAAGAGACCCAGTACTTC
CDR3 protein: CASSTGSLKETQYF

J gene: TRBJ1-1
D gene: TRBD1
clone size: NA
V gene: TRBV2
CDR3 DNA: TGTGCCAAGAAACCAGGGGGCCTAGGGGACACTGAAGCTTTCTTT
CDR3 protein: CAKKPGGLGDTEAFF

J gene: TRBJ1-1
D gene: NA
clone size: NA
V gene: TRBV19
CDR3 DNA: TGTGCCAGTAGTCTTGCACAGGGAGACACTGAAGCTTTCTTT
CDR3 protein: CASSLAQGDTEAFF

J gene: TRBJ1-6
D gene: NA
clone size: NA
V gene: TRBV18
CDR3 DNA: TGTGCCAGCTCGCTTCAGGGATCTAATTCACCCCTCCACTTT
CDR3 protein: CASSLQGSNSPLHF

J gene: TRBJ2-7
D gene: TRBD2
clone size: NA
V gene: TRBV6-5
CDR3 DNA: TGTGCCAGCAGTTTTAGCGGGACCACCTACGAGCAGTACTTC
CDR3 protein: CASSFSGTTYEQYF

J gene: TRBJ2-5
D gene: TRBD1
clone size: NA
V gene: TRBV5-8
CDR3 DNA: TGTGCCAGCAGCTTCTACAGGGGATACCAAGAGACCCAGTACTTC
CDR3 protein: CASSFYRGYQETQYF

J gene: TRBJ1-5
D gene: TRBD1
clone size: few
V gene: TRBV19
CDR3 DNA: TGTGCCGCTGGGACAGGGGGCCTTCAGCCCCAGCATTTT
CDR3 protein: CAAGTGGLQPQHF

J gene: TRBJ1-4
D gene: NA
clone size: NA
V gene: TRBV6-2/TRBV6-3
CDR3 DNA: TGTGCCAGCAGTTACTCGGGAGAGGGCAATGAAAAACTGTTTTTT
CDR3 protein: CASSYSGEGNEKLFF

J gene: TRBJ2-1
D gene: TRBD1
clone size: NA
V gene: TRBV6-6
CDR3 DNA: TGTGCCAGCAGTCCGAGCCGGGACAGGGGGCAATATGAGCAGTTCTTC
CDR3 protein: CASSPSRDRGQYEQFF

J gene: TRBJ2-7
D gene: TRBD1
clone size: NA
V gene: TRBV3-1/TRBV3-2
CDR3 DNA: TGTGCCAGCAAATACCGACAGGGGTCGGCCGAGCAGTACTTC
CDR3 protein: CASKYRQGSAEQYF

J gene: TRBJ2-7
D gene: NA
clone size: NA
V gene: TRBV3-1/TRBV3-2
CDR3 DNA: TGTGCCAGCACGCCTATCGGCTCCTACGAGCAGTACTTC
CDR3 protein: CASTPIGSYEQYF

J gene: TRBJ1-1
D gene: NA
clone size: NA
V gene: TRBV30
CDR3 DNA: TGTGCCTGGAGTCCCATGGACAGCATGAACACTGAAGCTTTCTTT
CDR3 protein: CAWSPMDSMNTEAFF

J gene: TRBJ2-2
D gene: NA
clone size: NA
V gene: TRBV3-1/TRBV3-2
CDR3 DNA: TGTGCCAGCAGCTCGTCCCGGGGGAGCACCGGGGAGCTGTTTTTT
CDR3 protein: CASSSSRGSTGELFF

J gene: TRBJ2-7
D gene: TRBD2
clone size: NA
V gene: TRBV4-3
CDR3 DNA: TGCGCCAGCAGCCCGACTAGCGGGAGTTCCTACGAGCAGTACTTC
CDR3 protein: CASSPTSGSSYEQYF

J gene: TRBJ1-2
D gene: TRBD1
clone size: NA
V gene: TRBV7-9
CDR3 DNA: TGTGCCAGCAGCGTAGCAATCCAGGGGGCCGGCTACACCTTC
CDR3 protein: CASSVAIQGAGYTF

J gene: TRBJ1-1
D gene: NA
clone size: NA
V gene: TRBV4-3
CDR3 DNA: TGCGCCAGCAGCCAAGTGTCAGGGGCGAACACTGAAGCTTTCTTT
CDR3 protein: CASSQVSGANTEAFF

J gene: TRBJ2-1
D gene: TRBD2
clone size: NA
V gene: TRBV4-1
CDR3 DNA: TGCGCCAGCAGCCAGGAAACTAGCGGGAGGGCCGATAATGAGCAGTTCTTC
CDR3 protein: CASSQETSGRADNEQFF

J gene: TRBJ2-2
D gene: NA
clone size: few
V gene: TRBV9
CDR3 DNA: TGTGCCAGCAGCGTAGGAAGGACTTGGAACACCGGGGAGCTGTTTTTT
CDR3 protein: CASSVGRTWNTGELFF

J gene: TRBJ1-3
D gene: TRBD1
clone size: NA
V gene: TRBV11-2
CDR3 DNA: TGTGCCAGCAGTCTCCGGACAGGTGGAAACACCATATATTTT
CDR3 protein: CASSLRTGGNTIYF

J gene: TRBJ2-1
D gene: NA
clone size: NA
V gene: TRBV9
CDR3 DNA: TGTGCCAGCAGCGTTCCCTCCAGGGCCCCCCTAAATGAGCAGTTCTTC
CDR3 protein: CASSVPSRAPLNEQFF

J gene: TRBJ1-2
D gene: NA
clone size: NA
V gene: TRBV7-9
CDR3 DNA: TGTGCCAGCAGCTCCCCCAAACAGGTCTATGGCTACACCTTC
CDR3 protein: CASSSPKQVYGYTF

J gene: TRBJ1-2
D gene: NA
clone size: once
V gene: TRBV7-9
CDR3 DNA: TGTGCCAGCAGCTTAGAAGTCCAGATTAACTATGGCTACACCTTC
CDR3 protein: CASSLEVQINYGYTF

J gene: TRBJ1-1
D gene: TRBD1
clone size: few
V gene: TRBV4-3
CDR3 DNA: TGCGCCAGCAGCCAAGGTACAGGGGCTTGGGCTTTCTTT
CDR3 protein: CASSQGTGAWAFF

J gene: TRBJ2-7
D gene: TRBD1
clone size: few
V gene: TRBV5-1
CDR3 DNA: TGCGCCAGCAGCTTGGGGGGACAGAGCGGATACGAGCAGTACTTC
CDR3 protein: CASSLGGQSGYEQYF

J gene: TRBJ2-7
D gene: TRBD1
clone size: NA
V gene: TRBV19
CDR3 DNA: TGTGCCAGTAGTCTACAGGGGGCGAAATACGAGCAGTACTTC
CDR3 protein: CASSLQGAKYEQYF

J gene: TRBJ1-4
D gene: NA
clone size: few
V gene: TRBV7-9
CDR3 DNA: TGTGCCAGCAGCTTAAAGGGGGCAACTAATGAAAAACTGTTTTTT
CDR3 protein: CASSLKGATNEKLFF

J gene: TRBJ2-1
D gene: TRBD2
clone size: NA
V gene: TRBV19
CDR3 DNA: TGTGCCAGTAGTTGGGGAGGGCGGGGGAACAATGAGCAGTTCTTC
CDR3 protein: CASSWGGRGNNEQFF